Below, 15 T cell receptor beta chains from the same sample are listed, as sequenced in a study of T-cell reconstitution after alpha-beta-depleted transplantation in children. For TCRbeta, the library was prepared with unique molecular identifiers. TCRdb reanalysed the PCR reads using MiXCR and keeps one entry per CDR3 protein. The sample contains 73,000 or so distinct CDR3 sequences, 4.9% of which appear only once. Source: PBMCs, mostly from graft donor cells, taken 180 days after TCRalphabeta/CD19-depleted stem cell transplant. The receptors shown here come from a boy in the first two years of life who had a stem cell transplant for acute myeloid leukemia, so the T cells may come from the graft donor.

This clonotype was counted at least ten times. The chain employs TRBV9 and TRBJ2-5; D is uncertain. Germline V gene sequence: CDR1 SGDLS, CDR2 YYNGEE. The CDR3 length is 13 residues. The V end was cut by 0 bases, the J end by 7 bases, with 10 bases between. In DNA, the CDR3 is TGTGCCAGCAGCGTAGAAGGGCTGGGGACCCAGTACTTC. The encoded protein is CASSVEGLGTQYF.

This clonotype was counted many times. The J gene is TRBJ1-5, the V gene TRBV12-3 or TRBV12-4, with unresolved D. The CDR3 is made up of 15 amino acids. V dropped 4 bases and J dropped 0 bases, with 10 bases sitting between them. CDR3 nucleotides: TGTGCCAGCAGTTCGCCGGGCCATAGCAATCAGCCCCAGCATTTT. Protein product: CASSSPGHSNQPQHF.

This clonotype was observed at least ten times. The chain uses TRBV7-9 and TRBJ2-5, with 8 bases matching TRBD1. CDR3 size: 17 residues. Unmatched junction bases numbered 13, after V lost 3 bases and J lost 4 bases. In germline, CDR1 is SEHNR, CDR2 FQNEAQ (reference sequence). The chain's CDR3 is CASSFTPWDRLGETQYF. Written as DNA, the CDR3 is TGTGCCAGCAGCTTCACACCCTGGGACAGGTTGGGAGAGACCCAGTACTTC.

This clonotype was counted at least ten times. CDR3 sequence: CAISPDSLAYEQYF. The CDR3 DNA follows: TGTGCCATCAGTCCGGACAGCTTGGCCTACGAGCAGTACTTC. The J gene is TRBJ2-7, the V gene TRBV10-3, with a tentative D call TRBD1 (6 bases). Trimming removed 5 bases from V and 2 bases from J, with 13 bases in between. Germline V gene lookup returns CDR1 ENHRY and CDR2 SYGVKD. This CDR3 is 14 amino acids long.

This clonotype was seen at least ten times. The chain uses TRBV7-9 and TRBJ2-7; no definite D call. This CDR3 has 13 residues. Deletions cut 5 bases from V and 0 bases from J, with 8 bases between. Germline lookup yields CDR1 SEHNR and CDR2 FQNEAQ (reference sequence). CDR3 sequence (DNA): TGTGCCAGCAGCAAGTATCTCTCCTACGAGCAGTACTTC. Translation: CASSKYLSYEQYF.

This clonotype showed up many times. The genes are TRBV12-3 or TRBV12-4 and TRBJ2-2; 9 positions agree with TRBD1. This CDR3 spans 15 amino acids. The junction had 4 bases not matched to a gene; V was cut back by 6 bases and J by 2 bases. CDR3 loop: CASSRDRENTGELFF. Written as DNA, the CDR3 is TGTGCCAGCAGCAGGGACAGGGAAAACACCGGGGAGCTGTTTTTT.

In this sample, this clonotype turned up many times. This sequence joins TRBV12-3 or TRBV12-4 and TRBJ1-1; a weak D match, TRBD1 (6 bases). This CDR3 has 14 amino acids. Trimming took off 2 bases at V and 4 bases at J, with 11 bases between the two ends. The CDR3 DNA is TGTGCCAGCAGTTTACAGGGGTTGGGCACTGAAGCTTTCTTT. Translating gives CASSLQGLGTEAFF.

The sample holds many counts of this clonotype. This chain uses TRBV4-1 with TRBJ1-2; D unclear. The CDR3 covers 16 residues. Germline CDR1 reads MGHRA; CDR2 reads YSYEKL. V was pared by 7 bases and J by 4 bases, with 22 bases between. The CDR3 bases are TGCGCCAGCACTCGAGCGGCTCTCCCCGAACGCTATGGCTACACCTTC. Protein sequence: CASTRAALPERYGYTF.

In its sample, this clonotype was seen many times. The chain joins TRBV4-1 to TRBJ2-6; 7 nucleotides align to TRBD1. The CDR3 consists of 21 residues. Per germline, CDR1 MGHRA and CDR2 YSYEKL. With 3 bases clipped from V and 2 bases from J, the junction kept 19 bases outside the gene matches. CDR3 DNA: TGCGCCAGCAGCCAGGTTTTGAATGGAGACAGGGTAATTCCTGGGGCCAACGTCCTGACTTTC. As protein: CASSQVLNGDRVIPGANVLTF.

This clonotype was detected many times. The chain combines TRBV12-3 or TRBV12-4 with TRBJ1-1; TRBD1 matches 8 bases. Trimming took 4 bases from V and 4 from J; bases not matched to a gene: 8. The CDR3 is 15 residues long. Here the CDR3 reads CASSSDRVWGTEAFF. CDR3 bases: TGTGCCAGCAGTTCGGACAGGGTCTGGGGCACTGAAGCTTTCTTT.

This clonotype was detected ten times or more. The V gene is TRBV2, the J gene TRBJ2-3; no definite D call. The CDR3 extends over 13 amino acids. Germline V gene lookup returns CDR1 SNHLY and CDR2 FYNNEI. V was trimmed by 9 bases and J by 3 bases, leaving 13 bases between them. The CDR3 is CAREIQETDTQYF. The CDR3 DNA sequence: TGTGCCAGAGAAATCCAGGAAACAGATACGCAGTATTTT.

This clonotype was observed at least ten times. V gene TRBV29-1 combines with J gene TRBJ2-1, with 11 bases fitting TRBD1. The CDR3 has 14 amino acids. From germline, CDR1 is SQVTM and CDR2 ANQGSEA. V gave up 4 bases and J gave up 7 bases; unmatched junction bases: 6. DNA of the CDR3: TGCAGCGTTGGGGACAGGGGGTTAAGGAATGAGCAGTTCTTC. Protein sequence: CSVGDRGLRNEQFF.

In this sample, this clonotype turned up many times. V and J are TRBV4-1 and TRBJ2-1; unclear D gene. Trimming pared 0 bases from V and 1 base from J, leaving 10 bases between. The CDR3 extends over 16 amino acids. Germline V CDR1 and CDR2: MGHRA, YSYEKL. The DNA for the CDR3 is TGCGCCAGCAGCCAAGAGGGCAGCGCTTCCTACAATGAGCAGTTCTTC. The encoded protein is CASSQEGSASYNEQFF.

This clonotype was counted ten times or more. The chain uses TRBV5-1 and TRBJ2-1; TRBD2 matches 7 bases. The CDR3 runs to 17 residues. From germline, CDR1 is SGHRS and CDR2 YFSETQ. The ends lost 3 bases at V and 7 bases at J; junction bases unmatched: 16. The chain's CDR3 is CASSSTINQGGRNEQFF. The CDR3, as DNA: TGCGCCAGCAGCTCGACGATCAATCAGGGAGGGAGGAATGAGCAGTTCTTC. Full variable domain (rest looked up from reference TRBV5-1 and TRBJ2-1): KAGVTQTPRYLIKTRGQQVTLSCSPISGHRSVSWYQQTPGQGLQFLFEYFSETQRNKGNFPGRFSGRQFSNSRSEMNVSTLELGDSALYLCASSSTINQGGRNEQFFGPGTRLTVL.

This clonotype has at least ten counts. The chain carries TRBV5-1 and TRBJ2-3; D is possibly TRBD2 (6 bases). The germline CDR1 and CDR2 sequences are SGHRS and YFSETQ. Trimming removed 0 bases from V and 4 bases from J, with 12 bases in between. The CDR3 covers 15 residues. CDR3 bases: TGCGCCAGCAGCTTGGCCTTGGGGGGAGCAGATACGCAGTATTTT. Protein sequence: CASSLALGGADTQYF.